This T cell receptor (beta chain) originates from a study of identifying expanded T cells in peripheral blood. Germline CDR1 MDHEN, CDR2 SYDVKM. CDR3 length equals 17 residues. V trimming: 6 bases; J trimming: 4 bases; junction bases outside the gene matches: 16. General study results and limits: Roughly 1.2 clones differed between technical replicates, versus around 16 and 19 over time.

Regarding this clone: The antigen is unknown.

Profiling relied on immunoSEQ multiplex PCR, and the TCRdb table lists in-frame clones only, not all of them. The table includes roughly 92,000 clones, 88% detected once. No infections or other immune events were documented during collection. The receptor's source is a person between 18 and 69 years old in good health. Sequencing input: blood. The genes are TRBV28 and TRBJ1-1; 8 bases agree with TRBD1. CDR3 in amino acids: CASSFQGAPPWGTEAFF. CDR3 DNA: TGTGCCAGCAGCTTTCAGGGGGCTCCCCCCTGGGGCACTGAAGCTTTCTTT.